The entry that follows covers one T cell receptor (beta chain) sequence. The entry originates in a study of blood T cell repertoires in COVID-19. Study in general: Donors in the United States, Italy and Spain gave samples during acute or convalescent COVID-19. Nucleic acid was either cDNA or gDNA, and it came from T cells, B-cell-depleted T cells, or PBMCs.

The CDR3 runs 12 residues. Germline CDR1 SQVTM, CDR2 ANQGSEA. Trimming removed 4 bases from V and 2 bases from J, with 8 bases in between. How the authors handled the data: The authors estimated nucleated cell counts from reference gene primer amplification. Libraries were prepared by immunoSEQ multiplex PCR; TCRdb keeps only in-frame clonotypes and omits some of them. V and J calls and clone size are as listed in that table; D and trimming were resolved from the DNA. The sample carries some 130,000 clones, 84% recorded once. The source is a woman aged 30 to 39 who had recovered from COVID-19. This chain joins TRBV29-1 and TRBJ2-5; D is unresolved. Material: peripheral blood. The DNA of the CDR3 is TGCAGCGTTGTTGGCCTTCAAGAGACCCAGTACTTC. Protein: CSVVGLQETQYF.